This TCR beta chain came from a study of CD4 T cells in relation to SARS-CoV-2 and coronaviruses. The data were produced by immunoSEQ multiplex PCR, yet TCRdb's version contains in-frame clones alone and is incomplete. The sample shows about 35,000 clones, approximately 80% of them seen only once. This clone was detected only once. As yet, its antigen is unknown. This CDR3 comprises 17 residues. Germline trimming cut 2 bases from V and 4 bases from J; bases unmatched to any gene: 4. The germline CDR1 and CDR2 sequences are SEHNR and FQNEAQ (reference sequence). The rearrangement uses TRBV7-9 and TRBJ2-1; TRBD2 matches 14 bases. Source material: naive CD4+ T cells from PBMCs, cultured in vitro. As for subset: naive CD4+ T cells isolated by negative enrichment. This TCR came from an adult with COVID-19. The CDR3 nucleotides read TGTGCCAGCAGCTTAACGGGACTAGCGGGAGTTTACAATGAGCAGTTCTTC. Translation: CASSLTGLAGVYNEQFF.